What follows are 16 T cell receptor beta chains derived from one specimen sequenced in a study of OX40 agonist ivuxolimab in advanced cancers. The table came from immunoSEQ multiplex PCR; TCRdb's copy has only in-frame clones and leaves some out. The data contain 100,000 to 150,000 clones, roughly 92% of them singletons. The sequences come from CD4+ or CD8+ T cells sorted from blood, collected in a trial of the OX40 agonist ivuxolimab. These TCRs come from an adult with an advanced solid tumor such as melanoma, head and neck, liver or kidney cancer.

The gene calls are TRBV7-9 and TRBJ1-2; no firm D call. Trimming took off 3 bases at V and 8 bases at J, with 16 bases between the two ends. Germline-derived CDR1 and CDR2 are SEHNR and FQNEAQ (reference sequence). This CDR3 is built from 14 residues. CDR3 in amino acids: CASSLPSLPRGYTF. The CDR3 DNA reads as TGTGCCAGCAGCTTGCCGTCTCTCCCAAGAGGCTACACCTTC.

The gene calls are TRBV19 and TRBJ2-1, with 8 bases matching TRBD2. The V gene end was trimmed by 5 bases and the J gene end by 5 bases; junction bases not matched to a gene: 17. This CDR3 is built from 18 residues. The V gene's germline CDR1 is LNHDA and CDR2 SQIVND (reference sequence). The CDR3 bases are TGTGCCAGTAGTCTCCGACCAACCGGGACTAGGGATAACAATGAGCAGTTCTTC. It translates to CASSLRPTGTRDNNEQFF. Supplemented by reference TRBV19 and TRBJ2-1, the full variable domain reads DGGITQSPKYLFRKEGQNVTLSCEQNLNHDAMYWYRQDPGQGLRLIYYSQIVNDFQKGDIAEGYSVSREKKESFPLTVTSAQKNPTAFYLCASSLRPTGTRDNNEQFFGPGTRLTVL.

The gene calls are TRBV5-1 and TRBJ2-2; 9 bases fit TRBD2. Germline loops: CDR1 SGHRS, CDR2 YFSETQ. CDR3 length equals 18 residues. After removal of 0 bases from V and 2 bases from J, the junction contained 8 bases not matched to a gene. Here the CDR3 reads CASSLGGSGRINTGELFF. DNA for the CDR3: TGCGCCAGCAGCTTGGGAGGTAGCGGGAGAATAAACACCGGGGAGCTGTTTTTT.

This chain links TRBV19 with TRBJ1-3, with D possibly matching TRBD1 (5 bases). Trimming shortened V by 8 bases and J by 1 base, and 9 bases separated the two germline ends. There are 13 residues in the CDR3. Germline CDR1 reads LNHDA; CDR2 reads SQIVND (reference sequence). CDR3 sequence (DNA): TGTGCCAGTCCAGGGATATCTGGAAACACCATATATTTT. Translating it yields CASPGISGNTIYF.

The rearrangement uses TRBV10-3 and TRBJ2-5; TRBD2 aligns across 8 bases. J was trimmed by 2 bases and V by 10 bases; bases with no gene match: 6. The CDR3 totals 13 residues. Germline values: CDR1 ENHRY, CDR2 SYGVKD. The CDR3 DNA reads as TGTGCCACCACGGGACTAGTGCAAGAGACCCAGTACTTC. It encodes CATTGLVQETQYF.

The V and J genes are TRBV2 and TRBJ2-7; a weak D match, TRBD1 (5 bases). Germline V CDR1 and CDR2: SNHLY, FYNNEI. CDR3 length: 13 residues. Trimming took off 7 bases at V and 0 bases at J, with 10 bases between the two ends. CDR3: CASNRQNSYEQYF. The CDR3 coding sequence is TGTGCCAGCAACCGACAGAACTCCTACGAGCAGTACTTC. Full variable domain (missing parts from reference TRBV2 and TRBJ2-7): EPEVTQTPSHQVTQMGQEVILRCVPISNHLYFYWYRQILGQKVEFLVSFYNNEISEKSEIFDDQFSVERPDGSNFTLKIRSTKLEDSAMYFCASNRQNSYEQYFGPGTRLTVT.

The chain carries TRBV7-9 and TRBJ1-2, with D perhaps matching TRBD1 (6 bases). This CDR3 contains 13 residues. Germline loops: CDR1 SEHNR, CDR2 FQNEAQ (reference sequence). V lost 4 bases and J 5 bases, leaving 11 bases between the germline ends. The CDR3 bases are TGTGCCAGCAGCTCCGGACAGCGTTATGGCTACACCTTC. It is translated as CASSSGQRYGYTF.

The chain uses TRBV7-6 and TRBJ2-1, with TRBD2 matching over 9 bases. Trimming took 1 base from V and 12 from J; bases not matched to a gene: 10. Germline V gene data show CDR1 as SGHVS and CDR2 as FNYEAQ. The CDR3 sequence is 15 residues long. CDR3 in amino acids: CASSLVASGAIVQFF. DNA for the CDR3: TGTGCCAGCAGCTTAGTGGCTAGCGGGGCCATTGTGCAGTTCTTC.

The genes are TRBV15 and TRBJ2-7; 7 bases are a match to TRBD2. Trimming at V came to 6 bases and at J to 3 bases, leaving 11 bases not matched to a gene. The CDR3 runs to 15 residues. The germline V gene has CDR1 LNHNV and CDR2 YYDKDF (reference sequence). CDR3 DNA sequence: TGTGCCACCAGAACGACAGCGGGAAGGATCTACGAGCAGTACTTC. Protein product: CATRTTAGRIYEQYF. Full variable domain (rest looked up from reference TRBV15 and TRBJ2-7): DAMVIQNPRYQVTQFGKPVTLSCSQTLNHNVMYWYQQKSSQAPKLLFHYYDKDFNNEADTPDNFQSRRPNTSFCFLDIRSPGLGDTAMYLCATRTTAGRIYEQYFGPGTRLTVT.

The rearrangement joins TRBV5-8 to TRBJ2-3; TRBD1 or TRBD2 may be the D gene (5 bases each). Looked up from germline, CDR1 is SGHTS and CDR2 is YDEGEE. Trimming shortened V by 4 bases and J by 6 bases, and 12 bases separated the two germline ends. The CDR3 has 13 residues. CDR3 sequence reads: CASSPGPVDTQYF. CDR3 coding DNA: TGTGCCAGCAGCCCGGGACCGGTGGATACGCAGTATTTT.

The chain recombines TRBV7-2 with TRBJ1-3; the D is unclear. The CDR3 extends over 15 amino acids. CDR1 is SGHTA, CDR2 FQGNSA, per germline. The V end lost 0 bases, the J end lost 4 bases, and 10 bases lay between the germline ends. This CDR3 is CASSLAGGEGNTIYF. The CDR3, as DNA: TGTGCCAGCAGCTTAGCGGGAGGAGAAGGAAACACCATATATTTT.

J is TRBJ1-1 and V is TRBV6-1; the D is unclear. CDR1 MNHNS and CDR2 SASEGT come from the germline V gene. Trimming stripped 7 bases from V and 5 bases from J, with 5 bases between. The CDR3 has 10 amino acids. The CDR3 protein is CASKRTEAFF. CDR3 nucleotides: TGTGCCAGCAAAAGGACTGAAGCTTTCTTT.

J is TRBJ1-1 and V is TRBV14; D may be TRBD1 (5 bases). V was clipped by 4 bases and J by 2 bases, with 8 bases between them. Looked up from germline, CDR1 is SGHDN and CDR2 is FVKESK. The CDR3 contains 13 residues. CDR3 bases: TGTGCCAGCAGCCTGGACACTAACACTGAAGCTTTCTTT. Residues: CASSLDTNTEAFF.

The chain recombines TRBV19 with TRBJ2-5; 7 positions match TRBD1. Germline loops: CDR1 LNHDA, CDR2 SQIVND (reference sequence). The CDR3 length is 13 residues. V shed 8 bases and J 2 bases; nucleotides not matched to a gene: 5. CDR3 nucleotides: TGTGCCAGTCTTACAGGGGAACAAGAGACCCAGTACTTC. It codes for CASLTGEQETQYF.

A remark on this clone: This sample includes further DNA sequences coding for the same CDR3. The chain employs TRBV2 and TRBJ2-7, with a weak D call TRBD1 (6 bases). The length of the CDR3 is 14 residues. Looked up from germline, CDR1 is SNHLY and CDR2 is FYNNEI. V shed 9 bases and J shed 7 bases, with 22 bases lying between them. CDR3 bases: TGTGCCAGTCATAGGGACACCTGGTTGGGGGAGCAGTACTTC. It encodes CASHRDTWLGEQYF.

This chain links TRBV28 with TRBJ1-4, with D possibly TRBD1 on 6 matching bases. V dropped 2 bases and J dropped 5 bases, with 18 bases sitting between them. Per the germline V gene, CDR1 is MDHEN and CDR2 is SYDVKM. This CDR3 has 17 amino acids. CDR3 coding DNA: TGTGCCAGCAGTTTAGATCCCCATGGGGGCGCAAATGAAAAACTGTTTTTT. It translates to CASSLDPHGGANEKLFF.